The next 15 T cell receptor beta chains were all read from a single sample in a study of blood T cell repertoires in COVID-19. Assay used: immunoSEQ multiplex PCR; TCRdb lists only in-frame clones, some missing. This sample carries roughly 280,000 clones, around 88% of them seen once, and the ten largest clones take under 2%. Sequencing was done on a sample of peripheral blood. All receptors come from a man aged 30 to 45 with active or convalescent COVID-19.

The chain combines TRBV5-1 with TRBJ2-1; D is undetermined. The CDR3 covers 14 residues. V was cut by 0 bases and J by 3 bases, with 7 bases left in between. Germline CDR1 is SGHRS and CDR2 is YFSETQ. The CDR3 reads CASSLGEYYNEQFF. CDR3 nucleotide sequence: TGCGCCAGCAGCTTGGGTGAGTACTACAATGAGCAGTTCTTC.

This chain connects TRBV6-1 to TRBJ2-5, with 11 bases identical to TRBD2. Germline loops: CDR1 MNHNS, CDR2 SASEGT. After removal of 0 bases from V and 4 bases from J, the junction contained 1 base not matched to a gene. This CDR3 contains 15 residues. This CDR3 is CASSEAGLAGETQYF. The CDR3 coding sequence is TGTGCCAGCAGTGAAGCCGGACTAGCGGGAGAGACCCAGTACTTC.

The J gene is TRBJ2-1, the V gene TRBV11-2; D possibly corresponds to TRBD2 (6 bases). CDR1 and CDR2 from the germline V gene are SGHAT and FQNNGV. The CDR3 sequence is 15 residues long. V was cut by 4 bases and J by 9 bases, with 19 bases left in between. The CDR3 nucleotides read TGTGCCAGCAGCTCCCGGGGGACCCCGGACGGTGAGCAGTTCTTC. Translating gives CASSSRGTPDGEQFF. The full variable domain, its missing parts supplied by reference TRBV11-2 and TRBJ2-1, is EAGVAQSPRYKIIEKRQSVAFWCNPISGHATLYWYQQILGQGPKLLIQFQNNGVVDDSQLPKDRFSAERLKGVDSTLKIQPAKLEDSAVYLCASSSRGTPDGEQFFGPGTRLTVL.

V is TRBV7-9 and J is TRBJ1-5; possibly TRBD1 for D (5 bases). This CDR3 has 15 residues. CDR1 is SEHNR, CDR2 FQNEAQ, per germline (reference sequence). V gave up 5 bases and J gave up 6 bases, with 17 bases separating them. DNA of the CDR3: TGTGCCAGCAGCCAGGGAAGCGTTTCAGGTCAGCCCCAGCATTTT. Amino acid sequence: CASSQGSVSGQPQHF.

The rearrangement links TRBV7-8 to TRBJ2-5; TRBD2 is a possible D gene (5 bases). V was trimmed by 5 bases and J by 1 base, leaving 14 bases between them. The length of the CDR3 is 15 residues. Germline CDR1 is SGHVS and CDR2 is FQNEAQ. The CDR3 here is CASSPERYFQETQYF. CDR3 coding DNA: TGTGCCAGCAGCCCCGAGCGGTATTTCCAAGAGACCCAGTACTTC.

The CDR3 DNA reads as TGTGCCAGCAGCTTGCGAGACAGGAGCTCCTATAATTCACCCCTCCACTTT. Its protein product is CASSLRDRSSYNSPLHF. This chain uses TRBV5-5 with TRBJ1-6; possibly TRBD1 for D (6 bases). Germline CDR1 is SGHKS and CDR2 is YYEKEE (reference sequence). This CDR3 contains 17 residues. V lost 1 base and J lost 0, with 11 bases in between. Full variable domain (remainder filled in from reference TRBV5-5 and TRBJ1-6): DAGVTQSPTHLIKTRGQQVTLRCSPISGHKSVSWYQQVLGQGPQFIFQYYEKEERGRGNFPDRFSARQFPNYSSELNVNALLLGDSALYLCASSLRDRSSYNSPLHFGNGTRLTVT.

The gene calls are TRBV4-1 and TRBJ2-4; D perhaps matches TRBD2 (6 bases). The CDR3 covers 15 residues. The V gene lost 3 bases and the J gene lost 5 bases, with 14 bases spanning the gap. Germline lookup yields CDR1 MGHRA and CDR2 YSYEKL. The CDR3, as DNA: TGCGCCAGCAGCCAGCTTAATAGCGGTGAAAACATTCAGTACTTC. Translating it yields CASSQLNSGENIQYF.

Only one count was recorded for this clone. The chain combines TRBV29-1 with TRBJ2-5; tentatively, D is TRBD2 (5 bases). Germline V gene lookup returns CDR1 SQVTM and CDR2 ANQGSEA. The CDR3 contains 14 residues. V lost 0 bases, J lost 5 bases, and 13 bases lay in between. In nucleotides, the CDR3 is TGCAGCGTTGAAGATCGCAGCCGAGGGGAGACCCAGTACTTC. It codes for CSVEDRSRGETQYF.

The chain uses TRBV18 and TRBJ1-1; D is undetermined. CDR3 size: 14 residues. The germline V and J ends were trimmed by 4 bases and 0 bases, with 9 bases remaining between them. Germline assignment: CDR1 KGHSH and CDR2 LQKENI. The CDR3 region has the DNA TGTGCCAGCTCACGTTCGGTCATGAACACTGAAGCTTTCTTT. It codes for CASSRSVMNTEAFF.

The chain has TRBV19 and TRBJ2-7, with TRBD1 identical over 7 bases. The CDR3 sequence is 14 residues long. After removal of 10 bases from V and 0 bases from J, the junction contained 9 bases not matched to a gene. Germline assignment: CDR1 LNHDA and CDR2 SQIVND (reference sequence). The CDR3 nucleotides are TGTGCCACCAAAAAGAGACAGGGCTCCTACGAGCAGTACTTC. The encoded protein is CATKKRQGSYEQYF. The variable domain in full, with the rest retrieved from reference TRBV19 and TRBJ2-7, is DGGITQSPKYLFRKEGQNVTLSCEQNLNHDAMYWYRQDPGQGLRLIYYSQIVNDFQKGDIAEGYSVSREKKESFPLTVTSAQKNPTAFYLCATKKRQGSYEQYFGPGTRLTVT.

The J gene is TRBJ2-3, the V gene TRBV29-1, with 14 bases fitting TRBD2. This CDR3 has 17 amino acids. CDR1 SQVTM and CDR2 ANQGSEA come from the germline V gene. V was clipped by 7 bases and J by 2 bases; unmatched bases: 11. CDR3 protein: CSGTSGTSGGATDTQYF. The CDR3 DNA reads TGCAGCGGTACCTCCGGGACTAGCGGGGGTGCCACAGATACGCAGTATTTT.

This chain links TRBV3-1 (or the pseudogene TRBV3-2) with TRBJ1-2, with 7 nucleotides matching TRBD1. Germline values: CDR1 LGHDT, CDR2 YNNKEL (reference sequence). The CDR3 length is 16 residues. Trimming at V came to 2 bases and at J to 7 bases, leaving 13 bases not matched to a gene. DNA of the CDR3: TGTGCCAGCAGCCAAACCTACTCAGGGGGGCGGGGTGGCTACACCTTC. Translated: CASSQTYSGGRGGYTF.

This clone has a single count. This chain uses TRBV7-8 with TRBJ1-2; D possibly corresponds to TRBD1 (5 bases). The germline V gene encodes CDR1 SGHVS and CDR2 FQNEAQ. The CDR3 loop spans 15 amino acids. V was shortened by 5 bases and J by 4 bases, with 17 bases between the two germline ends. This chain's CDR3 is CASSPSDTGFYGYTF. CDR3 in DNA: TGTGCCAGCAGCCCAAGCGATACAGGTTTCTATGGCTACACCTTC. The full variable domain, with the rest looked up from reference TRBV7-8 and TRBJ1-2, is GAGVSQSPRYKVAKRGQDVALRCDPISGHVSLFWYQQALGQGPEFLTYFQNEAQLDKSGLPSDRFFAERPEGSVSTLKIQRTQQEDSAVYLCASSPSDTGFYGYTFGSGTRLTVV.

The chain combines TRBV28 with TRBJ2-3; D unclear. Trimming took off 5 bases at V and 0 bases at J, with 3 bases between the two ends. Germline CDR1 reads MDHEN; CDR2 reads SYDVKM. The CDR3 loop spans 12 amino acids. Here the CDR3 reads CASSLSTDTQYF. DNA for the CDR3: TGTGCCAGCAGTCTGAGCACAGATACGCAGTATTTT. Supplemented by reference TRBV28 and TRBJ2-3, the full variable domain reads DVKVTQSSRYLVKRTGEKVFLECVQDMDHENMFWYRQDPGLGLRLIYFSYDVKMKEKGDIPEGYSVSREKKERFSLILESASTNQTSMYLCASSLSTDTQYFGPGTRLTVL.

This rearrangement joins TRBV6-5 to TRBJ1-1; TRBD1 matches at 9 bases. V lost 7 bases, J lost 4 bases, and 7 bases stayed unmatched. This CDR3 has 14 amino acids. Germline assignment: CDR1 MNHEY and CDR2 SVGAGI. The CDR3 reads CASNRGTGSTEAFF. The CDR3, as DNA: TGTGCCAGCAACCGCGGGACAGGGTCCACTGAAGCTTTCTTT.